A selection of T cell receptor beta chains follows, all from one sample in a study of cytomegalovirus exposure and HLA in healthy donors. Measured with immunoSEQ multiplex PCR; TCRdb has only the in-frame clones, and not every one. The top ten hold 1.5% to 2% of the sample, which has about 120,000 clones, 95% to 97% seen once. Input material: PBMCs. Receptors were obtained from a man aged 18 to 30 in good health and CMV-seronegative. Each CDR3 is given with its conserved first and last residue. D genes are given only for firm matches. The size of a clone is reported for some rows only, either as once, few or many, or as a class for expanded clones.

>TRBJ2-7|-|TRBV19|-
CASSIQGYEQYF
TGTGCCAGTAGTATACAGGGTTACGAGCAGTACTTC
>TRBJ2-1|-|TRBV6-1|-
CASSEGGRTVGNEQFF
TGTGCCAGCAGTGAAGGGGGGCGGACAGTAGGGAATGAGCAGTTCTTC
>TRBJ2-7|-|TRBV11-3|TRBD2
CASSPGGGNGAYEQYF
TGTGCCAGCAGCCCGGGAGGGGGGAATGGGGCCTACGAGCAGTACTTC
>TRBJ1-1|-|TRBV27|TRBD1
CASSRGDRRTEAFF
TGTGCCAGCAGTAGGGGGGACAGACGGACTGAAGCTTTCTTT
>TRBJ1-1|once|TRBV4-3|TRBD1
CASSQPPGQGPREAFF
TGCGCCAGCAGCCAACCCCCGGGACAGGGGCCACGTGAAGCTTTCTTT
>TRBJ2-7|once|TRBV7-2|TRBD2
CASTEPGLAYEQYF
TGTGCCAGCACCGAACCGGGACTAGCGTACGAGCAGTACTTC
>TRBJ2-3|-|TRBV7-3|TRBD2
CASSLLGSGLTDTQYF
TGTGCCAGCAGCTTACTGGGTAGCGGGTTGACAGATACGCAGTATTTT
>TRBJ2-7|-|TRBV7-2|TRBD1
CASSFSGTGSSYEQYF
TGTGCCAGCAGCTTCTCCGGGACAGGGTCATCCTACGAGCAGTACTTC
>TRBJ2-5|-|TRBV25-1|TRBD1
CASSVPGQGAGTQYF
TGTGCCAGCAGTGTACCGGGACAGGGGGCTGGGACCCAGTACTTC
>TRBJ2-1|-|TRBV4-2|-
CASSREAAYNEQFF
TGTGCCAGCAGCCGAGAGGCGGCATACAATGAGCAGTTCTTC
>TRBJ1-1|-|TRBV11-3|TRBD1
CASSSPGQGWDTEAFF
TGTGCCAGCAGCTCACCGGGACAGGGGTGGGACACTGAAGCTTTCTTT
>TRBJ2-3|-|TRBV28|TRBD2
CASATSGRPQYF
TGTGCCAGCGCAACTAGCGGGAGACCGCAGTATTTT
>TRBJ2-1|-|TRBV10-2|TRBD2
CASSEGAGVVEQFF
TGCGCCAGCAGTGAAGGAGCGGGAGTCGTTGAGCAGTTCTTC
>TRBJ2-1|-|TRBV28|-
CASSFVKWGGEQFF
TGTGCCAGCAGTTTTGTAAAGTGGGGCGGAGAGCAGTTCTTC
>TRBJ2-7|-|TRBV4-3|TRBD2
CASSQAGTSGRAPYEQYF
TGCGCCAGCAGCCAAGCCGGGACTAGCGGGAGGGCCCCCTACGAGCAGTACTTC
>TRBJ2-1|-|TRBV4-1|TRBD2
CASSQGQVAGGPRNEQFF
TGCGCCAGCAGCCAAGGTCAGGTAGCGGGAGGGCCTCGCAATGAGCAGTTCTTC
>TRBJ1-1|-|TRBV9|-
CASSVGLREMNTEAFF
TGTGCCAGCAGCGTAGGGCTAAGGGAGATGAACACTGAAGCTTTCTTT
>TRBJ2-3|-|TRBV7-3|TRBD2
CASSTTSGTTDTQYF
TGTGCCAGCAGCACCACTAGCGGGACCACAGATACGCAGTATTTT
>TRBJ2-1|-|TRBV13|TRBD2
CASSDAAGLSYNEQFF
TGTGCCAGCAGCGACGCAGCGGGGCTCTCCTACAATGAGCAGTTCTTC
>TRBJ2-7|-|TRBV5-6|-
CASSQGQSSYEQYF
TGTGCCAGCAGCCAAGGACAAAGCTCCTACGAGCAGTACTTC
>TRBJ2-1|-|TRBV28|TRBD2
CASRSGLAGGSEQFF
TGTGCCTCAAGGTCGGGACTAGCGGGAGGGAGCGAGCAGTTCTTC
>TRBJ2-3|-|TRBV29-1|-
CSVVPGQRTDTQYF
TGCAGCGTTGTCCCAGGACAGCGCACAGATACGCAGTATTTT
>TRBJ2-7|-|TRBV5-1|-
CASSLFGGSYEQYF
TGCGCCAGCAGCTTGTTCGGGGGATCCTACGAGCAGTACTTC
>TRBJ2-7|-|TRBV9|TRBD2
CASSGQTGGLYEQYF
TGTGCCAGCAGCGGCCAAACGGGAGGGCTCTACGAGCAGTACTTC
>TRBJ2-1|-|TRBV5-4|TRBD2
CASSFGTSGYNEQFF
TGTGCCAGCAGCTTTGGGACTAGCGGGTACAATGAGCAGTTCTTC
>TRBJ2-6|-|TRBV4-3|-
CASSQWGVGANVLTF
TGCGCCAGCAGCCAGTGGGGGGTCGGGGCCAACGTCCTGACTTTC
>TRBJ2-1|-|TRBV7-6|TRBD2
CASSLTPSGRKDEQFF
TGTGCCAGCAGCCTTACCCCCAGCGGGAGGAAGGATGAGCAGTTCTTC
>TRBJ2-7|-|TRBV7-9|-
CASSLTGTYEQYF
TGTGCCAGCAGCTTAACAGGCACCTACGAGCAGTACTTC
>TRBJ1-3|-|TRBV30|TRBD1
CAWSTGTGGFTGNTIYF
TGTGCCTGGTCCACCGGGACAGGGGGCTTCACTGGAAACACCATATATTTT
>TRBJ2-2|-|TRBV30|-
CAWSRGPWGHGELFF
TGTGCCTGGAGCCGTGGCCCTTGGGGCCACGGGGAGCTGTTTTTT
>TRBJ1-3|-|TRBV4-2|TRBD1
CASSQPTGVAGNTIYF
TGTGCCAGCAGCCAGCCGACAGGGGTGGCTGGAAACACCATATATTTT
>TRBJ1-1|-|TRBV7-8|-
CASSLEVIAGIGDTEAFF
TGTGCCAGCAGCTTAGAAGTAATAGCGGGGATCGGAGACACTGAAGCTTTCTTT
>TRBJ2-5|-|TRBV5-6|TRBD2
CASSLLAAQETQYF
TGTGCCAGCAGCTTACTAGCGGCTCAAGAGACCCAGTACTTC
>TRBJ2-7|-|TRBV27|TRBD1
CASSPLGQADGEQYF
TGTGCCAGCAGTCCCCTGGGACAGGCAGACGGCGAGCAGTACTTC
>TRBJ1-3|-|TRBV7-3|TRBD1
CASSLTGQGHSGNTIYF
TGTGCCAGCAGCTTAACGGGACAGGGGCACTCTGGAAACACCATATATTTT
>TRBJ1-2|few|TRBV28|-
CASRAGSINDYGYTF
TGTGCCAGCAGGGCCGGGAGCATAAACGACTATGGCTACACCTTC
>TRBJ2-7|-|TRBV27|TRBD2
CASGPGGLTYEQYF
TGTGCCAGCGGTCCGGGAGGGCTTACCTACGAGCAGTACTTC
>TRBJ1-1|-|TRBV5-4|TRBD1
CASSSGGSRTMNTEAFF
TGTGCCAGCAGCTCAGGGGGGTCTCGGACGATGAACACTGAAGCTTTCTTT
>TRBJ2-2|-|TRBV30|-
CAWSAGTGELFF
TGTGCCTGGAGTGCAGGAACCGGGGAGCTGTTTTTT
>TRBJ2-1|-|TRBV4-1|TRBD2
CASSPNLGLAGGTNEQFF
TGCGCCAGCAGCCCCAACCTCGGACTAGCGGGAGGTACTAATGAGCAGTTCTTC
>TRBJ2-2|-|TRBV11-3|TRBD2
CASSGAGADTGELFF
TGTGCCAGCAGCGGGGCGGGAGCGGACACCGGGGAGCTGTTTTTT
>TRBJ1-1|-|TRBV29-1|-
CSVDQGNTEAFF
TGCAGCGTTGACCAGGGGAACACTGAAGCTTTCTTT
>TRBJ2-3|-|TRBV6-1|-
CASSEVTGTTGTQYF
TGTGCCAGCAGTGAAGTAACCGGAACCACAGGGACGCAGTATTTT
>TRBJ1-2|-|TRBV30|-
CAWSVYGSDGYTF
TGTGCCTGGAGCGTCTACGGTTCTGATGGCTACACCTTC